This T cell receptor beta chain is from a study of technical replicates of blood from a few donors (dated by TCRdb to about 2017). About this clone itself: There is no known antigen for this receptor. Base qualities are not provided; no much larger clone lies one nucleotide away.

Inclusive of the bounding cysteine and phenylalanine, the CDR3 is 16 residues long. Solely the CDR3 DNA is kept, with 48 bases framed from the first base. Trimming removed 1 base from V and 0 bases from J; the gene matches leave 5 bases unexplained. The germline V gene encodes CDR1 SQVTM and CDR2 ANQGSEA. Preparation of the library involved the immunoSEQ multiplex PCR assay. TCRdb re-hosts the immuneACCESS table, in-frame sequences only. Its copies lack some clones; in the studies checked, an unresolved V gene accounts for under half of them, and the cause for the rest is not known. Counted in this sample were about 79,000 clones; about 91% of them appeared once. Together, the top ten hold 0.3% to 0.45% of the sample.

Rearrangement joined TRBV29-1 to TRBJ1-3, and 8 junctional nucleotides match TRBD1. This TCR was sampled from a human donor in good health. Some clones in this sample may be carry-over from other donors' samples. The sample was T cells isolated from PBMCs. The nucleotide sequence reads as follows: TGCAGCGTTGAAGGGGGGACAGGAGTCTCTGGAAACACCATATATTTT. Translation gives CSVEGGTGVSGNTIYF.